This T cell receptor beta chain was recovered during a study of immune heterogeneity within non-small cell lung tumors. Trimming stripped 5 bases from V and 6 bases from J, with 17 bases between. This CDR3 has 16 amino acids. The germline CDR1 and CDR2 sequences are SGHAT and FQNNGV. This clonotype was found a few times. Bulk tumor genomic DNA was the template, and each sample received 450 to 750 ng. Taken during surgery, several biopsies per primary tumor were spaced as far apart as possible within the tumor mass. With untreated, newly diagnosed non-small cell lung cancer, the patients went on to undergo curative surgery. A first 10-cycle multiplex round used 32 V-gene and 13 J-gene primers on TCR beta CDR3. TCRdb itself ran the multiplex PCR reads through MiXCR, one entry per CDR3 protein. The data contain tens of thousands of distinct CDR3 sequences, 25% to 35% of them singletons.

V is TRBV11-2 and J is TRBJ1-6; D not certain. This clonotype was sampled from a middle-aged man with non-small cell lung cancer. The sequenced sample consisted of lung tumor tissue. CDR3 nucleotides: TGTGCCAGCAGCCTCCAAAGTGGCAACCCTAATTCACCCCTCCACTTT. As protein: CASSLQSGNPNSPLHF.